Sequencing of this TCR beta chain was carried out in a study of blood T cell repertoires in COVID-19. Looking at the study overall: The analysed material was cDNA or gDNA that came from T cells, B-cell-depleted T cells, or PBMCs.

This CDR3 is 15 amino acids long. V shed 4 bases and J 6 bases; nucleotides not matched to a gene: 5. From germline, CDR1 is SGHNT and CDR2 YYREEE (reference sequence). Repertoires were generated with immunoSEQ multiplex PCR, while TCRdb's copy carries only in-frame clones and drops some. The sample gives about 220,000 clones, around 80% of which show up once; 20% is in the top ten. The clonotype originates from a man younger than 40 with active or convalescent COVID-19. Sequenced sample: peripheral blood. This sequence joins TRBV5-4 and TRBJ2-3, with TRBD2 matching over 13 bases. CDR3 sequence reads: CASSQLAGGEDTQYF. CDR3 nucleotides: TGTGCCAGCAGCCAACTAGCGGGGGGGGAGGATACGCAGTATTTT.